This T cell receptor beta chain was sequenced during a study of T cell changes during pregnancy in multiple sclerosis. Using immunoSEQ multiplex PCR, the repertoire was profiled, and TCRdb retains in-frame clones only, with some absent. Of 55,000 to 95,000 clones listed, about 92% are singletons. CDR1 and CDR2 (germline): MGHRA, YSYEKL. CDR3 length equals 13 residues. J lost 5 bases, V lost 10 bases, and 9 bases had no gene match. The source is a female donor in good health, enrolled as a control in a pregnancy study. This material consisted of peripheral blood, taken in the second trimester of pregnancy. J is TRBJ1-1 and V is TRBV4-1; 8 bases are a match to TRBD1. The CDR3: CATGQGVRTEAFF. CDR3 DNA sequence: TGCGCCACCGGACAGGGTGTTAGGACTGAAGCTTTCTTT.